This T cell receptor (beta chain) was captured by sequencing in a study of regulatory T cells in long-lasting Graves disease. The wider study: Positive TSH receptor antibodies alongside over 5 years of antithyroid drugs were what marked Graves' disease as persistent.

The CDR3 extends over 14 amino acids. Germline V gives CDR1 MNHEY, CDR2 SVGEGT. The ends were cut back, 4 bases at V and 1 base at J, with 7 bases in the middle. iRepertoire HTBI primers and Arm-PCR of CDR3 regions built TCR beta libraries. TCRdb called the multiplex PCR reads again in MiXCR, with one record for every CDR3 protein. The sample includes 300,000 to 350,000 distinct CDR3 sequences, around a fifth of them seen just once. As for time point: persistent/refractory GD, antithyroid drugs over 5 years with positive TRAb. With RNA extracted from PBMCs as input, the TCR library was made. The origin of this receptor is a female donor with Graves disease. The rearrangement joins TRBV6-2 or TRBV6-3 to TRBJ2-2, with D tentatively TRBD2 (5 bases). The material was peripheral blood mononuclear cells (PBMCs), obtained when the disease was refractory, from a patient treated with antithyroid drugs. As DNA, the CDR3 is TGTGCCAGCAGTTTTCGGGAGAACACCGGGGAGCTGTTTTTT. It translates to CASSFRENTGELFF.